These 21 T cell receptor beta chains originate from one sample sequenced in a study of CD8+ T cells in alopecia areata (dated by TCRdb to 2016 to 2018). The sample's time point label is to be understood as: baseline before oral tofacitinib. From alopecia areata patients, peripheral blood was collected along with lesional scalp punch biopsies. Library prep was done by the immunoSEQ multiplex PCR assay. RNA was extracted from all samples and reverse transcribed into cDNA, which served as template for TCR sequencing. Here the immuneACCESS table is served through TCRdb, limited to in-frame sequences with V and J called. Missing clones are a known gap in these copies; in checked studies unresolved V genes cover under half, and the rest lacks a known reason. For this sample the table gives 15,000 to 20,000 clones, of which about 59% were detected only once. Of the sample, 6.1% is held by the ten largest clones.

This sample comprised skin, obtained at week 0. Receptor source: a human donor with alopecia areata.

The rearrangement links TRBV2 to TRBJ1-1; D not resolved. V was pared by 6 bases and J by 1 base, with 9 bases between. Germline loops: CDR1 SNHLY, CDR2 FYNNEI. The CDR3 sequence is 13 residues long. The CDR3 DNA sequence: TGTGCCAGCAGGAGTAGGGAGAACACTGAAGCTTTCTTT. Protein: CASRSRENTEAFF.

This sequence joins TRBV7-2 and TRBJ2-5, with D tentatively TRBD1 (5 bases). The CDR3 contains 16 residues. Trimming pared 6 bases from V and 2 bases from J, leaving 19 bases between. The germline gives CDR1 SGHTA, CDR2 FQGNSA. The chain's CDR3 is CASSQKTRGPQETQYF. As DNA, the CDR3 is TGTGCCAGCAGTCAAAAGACAAGGGGCCCGCAAGAGACCCAGTACTTC.

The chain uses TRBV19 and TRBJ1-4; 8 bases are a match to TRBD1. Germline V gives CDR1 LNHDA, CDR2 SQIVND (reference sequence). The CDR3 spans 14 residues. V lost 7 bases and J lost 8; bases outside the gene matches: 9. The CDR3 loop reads CASMRTGFYEKLFF. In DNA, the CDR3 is TGTGCCAGTATGCGGACAGGGTTTTACGAAAAACTGTTTTTT.

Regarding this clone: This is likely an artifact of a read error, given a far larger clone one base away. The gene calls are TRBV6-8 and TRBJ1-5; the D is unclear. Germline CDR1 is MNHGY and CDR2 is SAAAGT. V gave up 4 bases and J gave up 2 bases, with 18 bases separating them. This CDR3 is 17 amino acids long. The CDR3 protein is CASSCLTNLLGNQPQHF. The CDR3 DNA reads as TGTGCCAGCAGTTGCTTGACAAACCTCCTGGGCAATCAGCCCCAGCATTTT.

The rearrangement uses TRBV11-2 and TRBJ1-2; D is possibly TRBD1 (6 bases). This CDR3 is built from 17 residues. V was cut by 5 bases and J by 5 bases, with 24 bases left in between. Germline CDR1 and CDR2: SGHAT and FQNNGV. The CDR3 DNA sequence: TGTGCCAGCAGCCCTCGACGGGGGGCGTGGGGGAGGTATGGCTACACCTTC. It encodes CASSPRRGAWGRYGYTF.

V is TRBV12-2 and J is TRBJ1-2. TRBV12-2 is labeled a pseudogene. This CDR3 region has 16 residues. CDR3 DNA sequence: TGTGCAAGTCGCGATCACCCCCAGTGCGTCTGCTATGGCTACACCTTC. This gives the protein CASRDHPQCVCYGYTF.

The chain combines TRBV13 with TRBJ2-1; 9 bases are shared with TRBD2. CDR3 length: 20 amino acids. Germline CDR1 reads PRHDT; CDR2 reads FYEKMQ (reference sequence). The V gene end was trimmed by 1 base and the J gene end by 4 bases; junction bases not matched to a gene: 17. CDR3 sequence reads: CASSLVRVTSGSLGYNEQFF. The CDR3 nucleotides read TGTGCCAGCAGCTTAGTCCGTGTGACTAGCGGCTCCCTTGGTTACAATGAGCAGTTCTTC.

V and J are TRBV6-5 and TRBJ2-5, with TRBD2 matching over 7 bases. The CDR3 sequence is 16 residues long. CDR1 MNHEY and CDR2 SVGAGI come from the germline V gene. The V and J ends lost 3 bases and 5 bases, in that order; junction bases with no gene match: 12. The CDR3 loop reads CASSYQPLREGETQYF. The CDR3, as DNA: TGTGCCAGCAGTTATCAGCCTTTAAGGGAGGGGGAGACCCAGTACTTC.

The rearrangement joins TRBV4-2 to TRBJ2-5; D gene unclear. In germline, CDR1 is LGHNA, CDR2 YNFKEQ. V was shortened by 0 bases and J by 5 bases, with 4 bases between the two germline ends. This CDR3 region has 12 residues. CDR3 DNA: TGTGCCAGCAGCCAAGAGCGGGAGACCCAGTACTTC. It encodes CASSQERETQYF.

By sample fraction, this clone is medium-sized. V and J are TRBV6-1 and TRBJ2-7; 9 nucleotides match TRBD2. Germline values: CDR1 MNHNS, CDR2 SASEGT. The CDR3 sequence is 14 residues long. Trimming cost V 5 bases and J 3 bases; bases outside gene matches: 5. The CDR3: CASSPSGGNYEQYF. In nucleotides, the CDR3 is TGTGCCAGCAGTCCCAGCGGGGGGAACTACGAGCAGTACTTC.

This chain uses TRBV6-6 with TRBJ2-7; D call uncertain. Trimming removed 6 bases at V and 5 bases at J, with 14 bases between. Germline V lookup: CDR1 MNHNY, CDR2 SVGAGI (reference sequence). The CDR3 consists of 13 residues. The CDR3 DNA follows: TGTGCCAGCAGGGGGTGGTTGGTGGACGAGCAGTACTTC. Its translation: CASRGWLVDEQYF.

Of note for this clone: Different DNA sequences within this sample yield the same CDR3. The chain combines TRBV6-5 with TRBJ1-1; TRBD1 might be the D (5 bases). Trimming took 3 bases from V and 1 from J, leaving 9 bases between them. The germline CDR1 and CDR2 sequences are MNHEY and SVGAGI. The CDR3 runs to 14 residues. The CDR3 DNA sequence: TGTGCCAGCAGTTATTATGGGGGGAACACTGAAGCTTTCTTT. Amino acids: CASSYYGGNTEAFF.

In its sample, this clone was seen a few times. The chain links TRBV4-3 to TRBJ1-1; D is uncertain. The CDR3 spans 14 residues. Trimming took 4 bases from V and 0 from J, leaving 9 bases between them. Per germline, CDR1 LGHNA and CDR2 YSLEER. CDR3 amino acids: CASSLSGMNTEAFF. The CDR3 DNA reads TGCGCCAGCAGCCTTAGTGGCATGAACACTGAAGCTTTCTTT.

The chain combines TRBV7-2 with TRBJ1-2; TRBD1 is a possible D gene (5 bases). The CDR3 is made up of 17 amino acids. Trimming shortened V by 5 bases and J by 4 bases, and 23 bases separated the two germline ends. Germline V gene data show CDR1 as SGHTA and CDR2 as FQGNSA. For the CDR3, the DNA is TGTGCCAGCAGCGAATCCATTGGGGCCCGGCTTAGCTATGGCTACACCTTC. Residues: CASSESIGARLSYGYTF.

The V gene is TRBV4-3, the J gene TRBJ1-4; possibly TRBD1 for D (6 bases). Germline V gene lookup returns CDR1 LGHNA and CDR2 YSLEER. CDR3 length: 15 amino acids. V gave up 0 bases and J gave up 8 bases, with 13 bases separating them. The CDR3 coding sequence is TGCGCCAGCAGCCAAGAAGGGGGGGTCCGAGAAAAACTGTTTTTT. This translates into CASSQEGGVREKLFF.

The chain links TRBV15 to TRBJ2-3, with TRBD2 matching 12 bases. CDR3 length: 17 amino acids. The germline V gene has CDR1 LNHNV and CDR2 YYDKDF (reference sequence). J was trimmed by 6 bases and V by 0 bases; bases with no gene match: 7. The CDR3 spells CATSRDPSSGGADTQYF. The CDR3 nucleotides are TGTGCCACCAGCAGAGACCCTTCTAGCGGGGGGGCGGATACGCAGTATTTT.

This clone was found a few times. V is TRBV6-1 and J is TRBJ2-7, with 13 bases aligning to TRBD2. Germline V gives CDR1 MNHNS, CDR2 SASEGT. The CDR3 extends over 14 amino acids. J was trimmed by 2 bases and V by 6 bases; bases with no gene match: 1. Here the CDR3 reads CASRTSGGAYEQYF. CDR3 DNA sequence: TGTGCCAGCAGAACTAGCGGGGGGGCCTACGAGCAGTACTTC.

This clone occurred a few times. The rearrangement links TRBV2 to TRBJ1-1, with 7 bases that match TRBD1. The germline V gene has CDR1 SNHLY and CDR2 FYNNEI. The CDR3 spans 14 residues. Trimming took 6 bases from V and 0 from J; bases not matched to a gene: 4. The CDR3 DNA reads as TGTGCCAGCAGGGATCAGGGGGTGAACACTGAAGCTTTCTTT. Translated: CASRDQGVNTEAFF.

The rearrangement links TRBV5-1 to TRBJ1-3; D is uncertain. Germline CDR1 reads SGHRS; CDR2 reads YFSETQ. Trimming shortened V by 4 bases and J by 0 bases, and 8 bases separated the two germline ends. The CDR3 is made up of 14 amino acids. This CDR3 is CASSVDGSGNTIYF. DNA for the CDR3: TGCGCCAGCAGCGTTGACGGCTCTGGAAACACCATATATTTT.

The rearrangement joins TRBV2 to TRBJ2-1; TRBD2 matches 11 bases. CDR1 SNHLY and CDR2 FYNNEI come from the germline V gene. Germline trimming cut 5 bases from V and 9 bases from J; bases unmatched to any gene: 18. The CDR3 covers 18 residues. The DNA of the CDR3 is TGTGCCAGCAGTCCCCTAGAGTCCCTAGCGGGGGGTTTAATTGAGCAGTTCTTC. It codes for CASSPLESLAGGLIEQFF.

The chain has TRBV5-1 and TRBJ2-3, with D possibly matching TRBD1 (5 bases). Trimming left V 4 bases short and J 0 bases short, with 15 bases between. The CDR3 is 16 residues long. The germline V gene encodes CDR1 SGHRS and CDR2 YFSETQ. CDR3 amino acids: CASSPITGSSTDTQYF. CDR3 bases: TGCGCCAGCAGCCCCATTACAGGATCTAGCACAGATACGCAGTATTTT. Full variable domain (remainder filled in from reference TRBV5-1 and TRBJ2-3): KAGVTQTPRYLIKTRGQQVTLSCSPISGHRSVSWYQQTPGQGLQFLFEYFSETQRNKGNFPGRFSGRQFSNSRSEMNVSTLELGDSALYLCASSPITGSSTDTQYFGPGTRLTVL.